This entry concerns a single T cell receptor (beta chain). Which antigen it targets is not known. Base qualities are not provided; no much larger clone lies one nucleotide away. The CDR3, from cysteine to phenylalanine, totals 15 residues. Of all the DNA, just the CDR3 is kept, 45 bases in frame from base 1. For CDR1 and CDR2, the germline V gene lists SGHRS and YFSETQ. Cut back by 0 bases and 2 bases, the V and J ends lie 11 bases apart. These data come from a study of cytomegalovirus exposure and HLA in healthy donors (dated by TCRdb to 2016 to 2017). Some background on the complete study: In an earlier analysis of fewer than 750 of the donors, 276 Gb of sequence data and approximately 120 million unique TCR beta sequences from about 179 million T cells were reported. Approximately 300 gigabases of sequencing data and 70 million to 95 million unique TCR sequences made up an early release that covered approximately 620 HLA-typed donors. Of the 300 to 400 genotyped donors, approximately 82% fell in the genetic ancestry cluster associated with self-reported Caucasian donors. The study was designed to test whether signatures of past pathogen exposure could be identified by cataloging public T cell receptors. Using immunosequencing, the study profiled T cell repertoires from approximately 700 subjects and related those repertoires to cytomegalovirus serostatus. Besides the first cohort of about 730 subjects, a separate validation cohort made up of some 110 different subjects was used. High-throughput TCR immunosequencing, statistical association of individual TCRs with disease status, and machine learning were combined to predict cytomegalovirus infection status. A later analysis re-examined previously published TCR beta repertoires from just over 650 donors and added high-resolution HLA genotyping to investigate patterns of TCR occurrence. Rather than using new phenotypic data, the later analysis identified candidate immune exposures from TCR beta sequences and from how often those sequences occurred across donors. In an earlier analysis of roughly 540 of the donors, high-throughput TCR beta sequencing was used to judge whether each TCR beta V gene segment behaved as functional or pseudogenic. Donor age, sex, ethnicity and CMV serostatus were compiled together with the repertoire data. Genome-wide SNP genotypes for about three fifths of the roughly 700 donors were used in a later genetic analysis, which treated that subset as a discovery cohort. Every discovery cohort repertoire had been produced on one sequencing platform. HLA typing covered class I and class II loci at four-digit resolution. Typing coverage varied by locus: roughly 620-640 donors for A, B, C, DRB1 and DQB1; about 520 for DQA1; about 600 for DPA1; 450 to 480 for DPB1. About five DR-DQ haplotypes were handled as single units for association and clustering, since linkage in the cohort was strong. Across 398 genotyped donors of the cohort, an average of approximately 220,000 unique TCR beta nucleotide sequences per donor were sequenced, and 15% to 20% of those sequences were non-productive.

General study outcomes and caveats: Compared with the roughly 720-donor mean, donors in an Asian-associated ancestry cluster had fewer N-insertions in productive TCRs, according to a later genetic analysis. In a later genetic analysis, a missense DCLRE1C variant was associated with V-gene and J-gene trimming of TCR beta chains, and the association was replicated in an independent cohort. Most TCR sequences were seen in very few donors, while some public TCRs were found in many individuals. In a later analysis, HLA-associated TCR beta chains were found to be more clonally expanded and to have lower generation probabilities than equally common non-associated chains. A further reported finding was that TCR beta sequences accurately predicted the HLA-A and HLA-B alleles for most subjects in the first cohort. Because counts were too low, some 17 rarely observed V segments, including chromosome 9 orphons, were left out of the earlier analysis of approximately 580 of the donors. Immune exposure information for the cohort was limited to CMV serostatus. An earlier analysis of 587 of the donors showed that most TCR beta V segments appeared in productive rearrangements either about 87% or about 30% of the time, which broadly matched IMGT annotations. Three of the identified cytomegalovirus-associated TCR beta chains were confirmed in vitro to be specific for cytomegalovirus antigens. According to a later analysis, TCR association rates differed among HLA loci, with DRB1 alleles showing the most associated TCRs and HLA-C alleles showing the fewest. The cohort was sequenced for TCR beta chains only, and without alpha or paired-chain data the features that could be detected were limited. Several of the top co-occurrence clusters appeared to be linked to parvovirus B19, influenza, CMV and Epstein-Barr virus, according to a later analysis. A cluster of highly shared sequence variants was judged likely to be a technical artifact of the sequencing pipeline. In the study, 164 TCR beta chains were listed as associated with cytomegalovirus. Strong co-occurrence of HLA alleles, especially DR and DQ, made assigning TCR associations to individual alleles difficult. Roughly uniform sequencing depth across donors was assumed in presence/absence analyses, although this assumption may not hold. A later analysis associated 17,000 or so TCR beta sequences with specific HLA alleles at a false discovery rate of 0.05. It was suggested by the authors that the approach could potentially be generalized to other disease states and immunological phenotypes. Some IMGT-functional V segments, including TRBV6-2 and TRBV6-3, could not be told apart with the 87-base-pair reads, so those segments were excluded. In a later analysis, most CMV-associated TCR beta chains were found to appear HLA-restricted, with HLA associations seemingly driven largely by CMV exposure. HLA typing was unavailable for some donors at each locus, so association tests used only the typed subset. Cytomegalovirus status was reported to be diagnosed by the classifier with high specificity and sensitivity in both the original and validation cohorts. Linkage disequilibrium might explain the correlated functional status among segregating V segments, but an unknown experimental factor could not be excluded.

The library came from the immunoSEQ multiplex PCR assay. The multiplex PCR relied on a mix of 60 forward primers for TCR Vbeta segments and 13 reverse primers for TCR Jbeta segments. The CDR3 region of rearranged TCR beta genes was amplified from genomic DNA by a multiplex PCR assay. On the Illumina HiSeq System, the amplified TCR beta libraries were sequenced as 87-base-pair reads. The published analysis was carried out like this. Across the 700 or so repertoires, a later analysis counted 80 million or so unique TCR beta chains, approximately 12 million of which were shared by at least two donors. Raw reads were error-corrected and collapsed into unique sequences by a nearest-neighbor algorithm in which closely related sequences were merged to remove PCR and sequencing errors. To assign V, D and J gene segments, CDR3 sequences were aligned to IMGT reference sequences. Each retained sequence needed at least a six-nucleotide match to both a V gene segment and a J gene segment. Rearrangements were called productive when the CDR3 lacked stop codons and stayed in frame with V and J; all others were non-productive. Following IMGT convention, CDR3 was defined as the stretch from the second conserved V-encoded cysteine up to the conserved J-encoded phenylalanine. The earlier analysis of approximately 590 of the donors excluded any sequence lacking an unambiguous match to a single V gene segment. In an earlier analysis of approximately 610 of the donors, V segments were called functional above 56.7% productive rearrangements and were called segregating when the between-donor standard deviation exceeded 5%. To diagnose cytomegalovirus status from the catalog of TCR beta chain sequences, a statistical classification framework was built. A later analysis assigned V and J genes by comparing TCR nucleotide sequences with IMGT/GENE-DB human TR gene sequences. A later analysis assigned CDR3 sequences and most-parsimonious VDJ recombination scenarios with the TCRdist pipeline. In a later analysis, each TCR beta chain was defined by its CDR3 amino acid sequence together with its V-gene family, and reads without a unique V-gene family were excluded. To address suspected cross-contamination and a sequencing artifact, a later analysis removed approximately 600 highly shared, low-generation-probability nucleotide sequences. A later analysis calculated a clonal expansion index for each public chain from normalized within-repertoire ranks of inferred template counts. In a later analysis, generation probabilities were computed with a VDJ recombination model fitted to out-of-frame rearrangements, and the resulting probabilities were checked against IGoR. A later analysis scored TCR-TCR, TCR-HLA and TCR-CMV co-occurrence with hypergeometric tests, applying a repertoire-size bias correction to TCR pairs. In a later analysis, false discovery rates were estimated by permuting HLA or CMV assignments 20 times. In a later analysis, co-occurring TCRs were grouped using DBSCAN, and TCRdist sequence similarity was added for clustering within HLA-allele-positive subsets. Co-occurrence clustering excluded repertoires with fewer than 30,000 or more than 120,000 public chains, plus five with anomalous nucleotide sharing. TCRdb retrieved this table from immuneACCESS and kept in-frame rearrangements only. Not all clones are present; in checked studies, unresolved V genes account for under half, and no reason is known for the remainder. Clone size and V and J calls were adopted from that table, with D and trimming inferred from the DNA. In all, the sample holds fewer than 200,000 clones, and 60% to 80% of those were seen once. The ten largest clonotypes hold under 2.5% of the sample.

The cohort consisted of approximately 690 healthy bone marrow donors. At the time of sampling, every cohort member was nominally healthy, though immune exposures that went unrecorded were likely present. The donor was CMV seronegative and belonged to the group of 380 or so seronegative cohort members. A peripheral blood sample was provided by each donor, and peripheral blood mononuclear cells were used for TCR beta sequencing. Genomic DNA extraction from the blood cell samples was performed with the Qiagen DNeasy Blood Extraction Kit. This clonotype was sampled from a man aged 55 to 70 in good health and CMV-seronegative. In this chain, TRBV5-1 is recombined with TRBJ2-5; TRBD1 could be the D gene, as 8 bases match. Specimen: PBMCs. The CDR3 region: CASSLDRGGQETQYF. The nucleotide sequence is TGCGCCAGCAGCTTGGACAGGGGGGGTCAAGAGACCCAGTACTTC.